This TCR beta chain came from a study of CD8+CD57+ T cells in acquired aplastic anemia. Only patients with CD8+CD57+ cell expansion on flow cytometry were chosen for sequencing. The use of genomic DNA as template underpinned the TCR beta VDJ and CDR3 profiling. TCRdb analysed the reads with MiXCR anew, one entry per CDR3 protein. This sample has over 150,000 distinct CDR3 sequences, with less than 50% found just once. Study-wide results and caveats: Controls and patients did not differ significantly in CD8+ Simpson's diversity.

Germline V CDR1 and CDR2: SGHVS, FQNEAQ. V was clipped by 1 base and J by 2 bases, with 9 bases between them. The CDR3 runs to 14 residues. Regarding this clonotype: The antigen is unknown.

V gene TRBV7-8 combines with J gene TRBJ2-7, with D unclear. The TCR sequence derives from a human donor with aplastic anemia. What was sequenced was sorted CD4+, CD8+, or CD8+CD57+ T cells (not recorded which) from PBMCs. The chain's CDR3 is CASSLGGLTYEQYF. CDR3 in DNA: TGTGCCAGCAGCTTAGGAGGTCTAACCTACGAGCAGTACTTC.